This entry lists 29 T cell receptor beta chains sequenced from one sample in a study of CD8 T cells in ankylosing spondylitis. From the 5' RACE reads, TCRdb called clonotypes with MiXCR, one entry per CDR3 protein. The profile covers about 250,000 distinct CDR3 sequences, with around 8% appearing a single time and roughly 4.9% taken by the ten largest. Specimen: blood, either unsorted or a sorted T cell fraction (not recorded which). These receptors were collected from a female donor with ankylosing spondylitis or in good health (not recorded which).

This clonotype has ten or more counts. The CDR3 nucleotides are TGCAGTGCCCCCGTCGGTCCAGATAACTATGGCTACACCTTC. This sequence encodes CSAPVGPDNYGYTF. The rearrangement joins TRBV20-1 to TRBJ1-2; no clear D gene. Trimming removed 6 bases at V and 1 base at J, with 15 bases between. The length of the CDR3 is 14 residues. Germline V gene lookup returns CDR1 DFQATT and CDR2 SNEGSKA (reference sequence).

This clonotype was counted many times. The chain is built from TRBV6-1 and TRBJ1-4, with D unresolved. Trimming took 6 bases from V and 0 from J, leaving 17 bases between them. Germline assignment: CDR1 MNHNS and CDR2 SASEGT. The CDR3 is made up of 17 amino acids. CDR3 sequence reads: CASRYPTDIATNEKLFF. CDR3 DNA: TGTGCCAGCAGATACCCGACGGATATTGCAACTAATGAAAAACTGTTTTTT.

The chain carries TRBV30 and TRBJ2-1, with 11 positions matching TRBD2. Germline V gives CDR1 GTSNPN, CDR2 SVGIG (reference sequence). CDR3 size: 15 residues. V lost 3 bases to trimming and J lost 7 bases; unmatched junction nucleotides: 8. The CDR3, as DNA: TGTGCCTGGAGAACTAGCGGGAGTCCGGGAAATGAGCAGTTCTTC. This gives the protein CAWRTSGSPGNEQFF.

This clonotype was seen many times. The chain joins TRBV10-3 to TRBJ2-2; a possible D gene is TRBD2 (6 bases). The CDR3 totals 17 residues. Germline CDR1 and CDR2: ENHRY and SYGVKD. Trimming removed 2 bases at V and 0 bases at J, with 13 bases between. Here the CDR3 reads CAISERGAGTNTGELFF. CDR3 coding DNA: TGTGCCATCAGTGAGAGGGGCGCGGGGACGAACACCGGGGAGCTGTTTTTT.

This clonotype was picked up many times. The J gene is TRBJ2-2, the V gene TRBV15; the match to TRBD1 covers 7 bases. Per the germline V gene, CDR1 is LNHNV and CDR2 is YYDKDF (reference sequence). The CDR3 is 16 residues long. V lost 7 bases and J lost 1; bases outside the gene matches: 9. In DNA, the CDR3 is TGTGCCACCACCCTCGGTTGGACAGGGAACACCGGGGAGCTGTTTTTT. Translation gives CATTLGWTGNTGELFF.

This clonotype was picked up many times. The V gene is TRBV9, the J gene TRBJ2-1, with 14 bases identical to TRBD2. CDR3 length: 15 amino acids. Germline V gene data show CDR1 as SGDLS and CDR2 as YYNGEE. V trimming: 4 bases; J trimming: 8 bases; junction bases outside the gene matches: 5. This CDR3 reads CASSLRLAGGDEQFF. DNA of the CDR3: TGTGCCAGCAGCCTACGACTAGCGGGAGGGGATGAGCAGTTCTTC.

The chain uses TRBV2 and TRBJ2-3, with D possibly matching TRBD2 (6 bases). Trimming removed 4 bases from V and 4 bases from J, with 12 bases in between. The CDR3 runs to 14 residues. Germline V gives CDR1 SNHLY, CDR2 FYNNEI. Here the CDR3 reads CASSVAEGPDTQYF. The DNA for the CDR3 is TGTGCCAGCAGTGTAGCGGAGGGGCCAGATACGCAGTATTTT.

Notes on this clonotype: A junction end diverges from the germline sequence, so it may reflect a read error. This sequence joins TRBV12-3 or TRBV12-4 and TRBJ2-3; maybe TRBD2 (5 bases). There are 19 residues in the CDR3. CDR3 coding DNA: TGTGCCAGCTGTTTAGCGCTCGGTATGGGGTCACCTAGCACAGATACGCAGTATTTT. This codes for CASCLALGMGSPSTDTQYF.

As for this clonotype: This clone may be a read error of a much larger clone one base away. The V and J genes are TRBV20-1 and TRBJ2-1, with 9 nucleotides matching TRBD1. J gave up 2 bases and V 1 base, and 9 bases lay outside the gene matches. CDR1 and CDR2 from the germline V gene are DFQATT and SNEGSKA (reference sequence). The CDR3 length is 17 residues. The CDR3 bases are TGCAGTGCTAGAGCACCGCGCCGGGACAGGGCCTACAATGAGCAGTTCTTC. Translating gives CSARAPRRDRAYNEQFF.

CDR3 amino acids: CASSLAGTGIQPQHF. The CDR3 coding sequence is TGTGCCAGCAGCTTAGCGGGGACAGGGATTCAGCCCCAGCATTTT. This chain links TRBV7-2 with TRBJ1-5; TRBD1 agrees at 9 bases. The germline V gene encodes CDR1 SGHTA and CDR2 FQGNSA. The J segment lost 6 bases and the V segment lost 0 bases, leaving 3 bases of the junction unmatched. The CDR3 runs to 15 residues.

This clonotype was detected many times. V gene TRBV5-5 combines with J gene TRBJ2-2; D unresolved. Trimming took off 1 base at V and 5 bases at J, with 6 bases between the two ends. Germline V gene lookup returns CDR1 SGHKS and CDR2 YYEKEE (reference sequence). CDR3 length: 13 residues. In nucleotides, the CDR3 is TGTGCCAGCAGCTTGCCCGAGACCGGGGAGCTGTTTTTT. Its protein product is CASSLPETGELFF.

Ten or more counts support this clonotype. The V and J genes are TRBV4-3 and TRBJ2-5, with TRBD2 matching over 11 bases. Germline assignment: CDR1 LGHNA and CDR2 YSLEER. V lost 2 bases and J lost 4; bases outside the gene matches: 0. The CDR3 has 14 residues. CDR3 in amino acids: CASSQTSGGETQYF. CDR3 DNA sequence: TGCGCCAGCAGCCAAACTAGCGGGGGAGAGACCCAGTACTTC.

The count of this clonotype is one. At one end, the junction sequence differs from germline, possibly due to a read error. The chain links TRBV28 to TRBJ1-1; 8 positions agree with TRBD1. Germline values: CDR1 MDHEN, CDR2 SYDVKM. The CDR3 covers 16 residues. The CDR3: CVSSLTLGQGGAEAFF. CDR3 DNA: TGTGTCAGCAGTTTAACCCTTGGACAGGGAGGTGCTGAAGCTTTCTTT.

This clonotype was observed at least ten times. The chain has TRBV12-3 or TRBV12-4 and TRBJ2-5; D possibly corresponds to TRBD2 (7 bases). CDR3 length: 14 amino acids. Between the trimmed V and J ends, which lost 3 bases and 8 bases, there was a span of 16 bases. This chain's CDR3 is CASSFPWGGETQYF. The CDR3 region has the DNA TGTGCCAGCAGTTTCCCCTGGGGGGGCGAAACCCAGTACTTC.

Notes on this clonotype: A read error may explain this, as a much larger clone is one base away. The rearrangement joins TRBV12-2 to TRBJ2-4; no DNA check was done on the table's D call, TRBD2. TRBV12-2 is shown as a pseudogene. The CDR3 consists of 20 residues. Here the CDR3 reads CASRLAIQPNGSFTKNIQYF. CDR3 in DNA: TGTGCAAGTCGCTTAGCTATACAACCTAACGGGAGTTTTACCAAAAACATTCAGTACTTC.

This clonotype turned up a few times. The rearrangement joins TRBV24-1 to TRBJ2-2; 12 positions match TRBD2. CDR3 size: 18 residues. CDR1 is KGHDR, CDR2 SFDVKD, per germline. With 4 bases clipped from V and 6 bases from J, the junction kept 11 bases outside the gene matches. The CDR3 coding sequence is TGTGCCACCAGTGACTATAAGACTAGCGGGAGTATCTCCGGGGAGCTGTTTTTT. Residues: CATSDYKTSGSISGELFF.

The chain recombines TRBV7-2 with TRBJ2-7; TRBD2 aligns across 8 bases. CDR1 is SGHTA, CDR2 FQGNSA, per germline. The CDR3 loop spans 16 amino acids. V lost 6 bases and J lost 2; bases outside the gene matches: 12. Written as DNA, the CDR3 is TGTGCCAGCAGACTGAGGGGCGGGAGGTTAGCCTACGAGCAGTACTTC. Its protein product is CASRLRGGRLAYEQYF.

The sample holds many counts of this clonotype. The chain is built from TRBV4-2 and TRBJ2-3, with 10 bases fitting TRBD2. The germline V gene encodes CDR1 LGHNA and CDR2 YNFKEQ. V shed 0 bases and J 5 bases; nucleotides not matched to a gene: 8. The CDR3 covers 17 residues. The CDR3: CASSQELSGRAGDTQYF. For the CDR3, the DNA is TGTGCCAGCAGCCAAGAATTGAGCGGGAGGGCCGGAGATACGCAGTATTTT.

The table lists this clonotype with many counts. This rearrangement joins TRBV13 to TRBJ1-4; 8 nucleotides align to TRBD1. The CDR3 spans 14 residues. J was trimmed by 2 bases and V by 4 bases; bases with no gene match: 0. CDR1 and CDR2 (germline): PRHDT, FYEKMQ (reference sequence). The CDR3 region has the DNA TGTGCCAGCAGCTCAGGGGGCACTAATGAAAAACTGTTTTTT. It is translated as CASSSGGTNEKLFF.

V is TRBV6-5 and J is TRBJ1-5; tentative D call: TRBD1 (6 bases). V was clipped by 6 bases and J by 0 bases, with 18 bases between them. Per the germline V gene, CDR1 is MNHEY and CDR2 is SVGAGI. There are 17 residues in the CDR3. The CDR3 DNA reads TGTGCCAGCAGAAACCAGGGCGACAGGCATAGCAATCAGCCCCAGCATTTT. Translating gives CASRNQGDRHSNQPQHF.

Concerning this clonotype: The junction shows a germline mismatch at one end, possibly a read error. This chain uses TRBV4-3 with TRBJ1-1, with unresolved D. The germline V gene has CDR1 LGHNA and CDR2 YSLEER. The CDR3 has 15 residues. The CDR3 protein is CASSQVWEGYTETFF. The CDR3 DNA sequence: TGCGCCAGCAGCCAAGTCTGGGAGGGTTACACTGAAACTTTCTTT.

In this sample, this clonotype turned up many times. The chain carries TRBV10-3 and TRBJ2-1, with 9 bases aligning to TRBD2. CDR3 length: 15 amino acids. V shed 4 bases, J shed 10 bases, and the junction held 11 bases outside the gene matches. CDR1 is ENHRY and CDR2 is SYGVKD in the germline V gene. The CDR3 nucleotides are TGTGCCATCAGTGTAGCGGGAGAGGAGGAGGAGGAGCAGTTCTTC. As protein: CAISVAGEEEEEQFF.

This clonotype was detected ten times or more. DNA of the CDR3: TGTGCCAGCACCCTCCAGGGGGCAGACACCGGGGAGCTGTTTTTT. Translation: CASTLQGADTGELFF. The gene calls are TRBV6-1 and TRBJ2-2, with TRBD1 matching over 8 bases. J gave up 3 bases and V 7 bases, and 7 bases lay outside the gene matches. Germline CDR1 MNHNS, CDR2 SASEGT. The CDR3 loop spans 15 amino acids.

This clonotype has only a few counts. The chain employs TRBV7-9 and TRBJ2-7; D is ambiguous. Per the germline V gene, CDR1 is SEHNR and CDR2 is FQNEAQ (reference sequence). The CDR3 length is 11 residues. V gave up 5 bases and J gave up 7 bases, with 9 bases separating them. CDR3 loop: CASSPGREQYF. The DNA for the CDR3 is TGTGCCAGCAGCCCTGGTCGGGAGCAGTACTTC.

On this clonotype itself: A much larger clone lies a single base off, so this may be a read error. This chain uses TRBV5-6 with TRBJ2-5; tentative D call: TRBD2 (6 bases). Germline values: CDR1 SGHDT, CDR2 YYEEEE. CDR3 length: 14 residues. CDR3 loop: CASSLGDLEEIQYF. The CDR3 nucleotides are TGTGCCAGCAGCTTGGGGGACTTAGAAGAGATCCAGTACTTC.

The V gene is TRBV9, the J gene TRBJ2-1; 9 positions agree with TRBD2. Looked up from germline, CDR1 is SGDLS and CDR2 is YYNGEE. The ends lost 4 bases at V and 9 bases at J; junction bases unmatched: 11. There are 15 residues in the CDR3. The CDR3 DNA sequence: TGTGCCAGCAGCTTTTATAGCGGGAGTAATGGTGAGCAGTTCTTC. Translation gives CASSFYSGSNGEQFF.

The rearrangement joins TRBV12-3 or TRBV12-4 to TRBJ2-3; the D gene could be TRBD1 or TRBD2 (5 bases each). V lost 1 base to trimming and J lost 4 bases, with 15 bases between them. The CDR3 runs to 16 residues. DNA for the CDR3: TGTGCCAGCAGTTTAGAGCGAGGGACCGGACCAGATACGCAGTATTTT. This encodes CASSLERGTGPDTQYF.

CDR3 loop: CASSLATGLGYTF. The DNA for the CDR3 is TGTGCCAGCAGCTTGGCCACGGGGCTTGGCTACACCTTC. The chain uses TRBV5-4 and TRBJ1-2; a possible D gene is TRBD1 (5 bases). Germline CDR1 SGHNT, CDR2 YYREEE (reference sequence). Trimming took off 0 bases at V and 7 bases at J, with 10 bases between the two ends. The CDR3 loop spans 13 amino acids.

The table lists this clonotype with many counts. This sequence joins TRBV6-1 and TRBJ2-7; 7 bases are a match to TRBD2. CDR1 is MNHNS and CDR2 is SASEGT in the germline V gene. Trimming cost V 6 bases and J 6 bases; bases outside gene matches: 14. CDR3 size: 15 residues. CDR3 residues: CASRAGTTREGEQYF. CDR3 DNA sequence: TGTGCCAGCAGGGCTGGGACTACCAGAGAGGGCGAGCAGTACTTC.